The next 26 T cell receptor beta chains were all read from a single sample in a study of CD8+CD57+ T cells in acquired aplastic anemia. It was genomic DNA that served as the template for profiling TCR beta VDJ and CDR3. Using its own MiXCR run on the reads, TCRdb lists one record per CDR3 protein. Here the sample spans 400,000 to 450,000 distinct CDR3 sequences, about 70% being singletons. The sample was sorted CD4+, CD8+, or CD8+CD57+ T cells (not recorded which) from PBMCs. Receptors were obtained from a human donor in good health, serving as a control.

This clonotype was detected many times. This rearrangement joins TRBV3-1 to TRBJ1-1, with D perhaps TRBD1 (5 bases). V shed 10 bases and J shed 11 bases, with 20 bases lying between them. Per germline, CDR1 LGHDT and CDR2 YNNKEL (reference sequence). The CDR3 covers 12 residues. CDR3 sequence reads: CATGKGTRHAFF. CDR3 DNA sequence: TGTGCCACCGGGAAAGGGACTCGGCATGCTTTCTTT.

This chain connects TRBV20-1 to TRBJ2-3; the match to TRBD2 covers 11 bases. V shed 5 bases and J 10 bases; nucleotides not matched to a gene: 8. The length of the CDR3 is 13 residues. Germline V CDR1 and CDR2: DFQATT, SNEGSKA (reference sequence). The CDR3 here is CSAASGGTVAQYF. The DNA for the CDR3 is TGCAGTGCTGCTAGCGGGGGGACAGTCGCGCAGTATTTT.

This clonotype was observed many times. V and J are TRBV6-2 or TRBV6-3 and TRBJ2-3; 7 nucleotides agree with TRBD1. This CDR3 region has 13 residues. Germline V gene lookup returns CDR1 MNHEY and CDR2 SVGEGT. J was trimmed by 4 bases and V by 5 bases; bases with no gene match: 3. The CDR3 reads CASSRQGADTQYF. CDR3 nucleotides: TGTGCCAGCAGTCGACAGGGCGCAGATACGCAGTATTTT.

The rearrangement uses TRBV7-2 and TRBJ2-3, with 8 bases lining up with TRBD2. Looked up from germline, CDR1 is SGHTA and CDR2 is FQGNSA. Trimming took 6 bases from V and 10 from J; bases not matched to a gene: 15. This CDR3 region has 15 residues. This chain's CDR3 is CASRSSGVGTNPQYF. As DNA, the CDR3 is TGTGCCAGCAGAAGTAGCGGGGTTGGAACAAATCCGCAGTATTTT.

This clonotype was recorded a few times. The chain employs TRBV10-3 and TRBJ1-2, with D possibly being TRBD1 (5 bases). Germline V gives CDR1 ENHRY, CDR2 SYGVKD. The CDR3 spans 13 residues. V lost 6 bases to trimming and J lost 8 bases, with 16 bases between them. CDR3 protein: CAIRGLAGEGYTF. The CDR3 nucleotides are TGTGCCATCAGGGGGTTAGCGGGGGAAGGCTACACCTTC.

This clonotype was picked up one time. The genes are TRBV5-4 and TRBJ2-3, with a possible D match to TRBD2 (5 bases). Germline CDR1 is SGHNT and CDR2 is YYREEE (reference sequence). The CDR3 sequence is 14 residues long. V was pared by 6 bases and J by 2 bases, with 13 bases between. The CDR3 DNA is TGTGCCAGCAACACGGGGATACCCACAGATACGCAGTATTTT. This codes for CASNTGIPTDTQYF.

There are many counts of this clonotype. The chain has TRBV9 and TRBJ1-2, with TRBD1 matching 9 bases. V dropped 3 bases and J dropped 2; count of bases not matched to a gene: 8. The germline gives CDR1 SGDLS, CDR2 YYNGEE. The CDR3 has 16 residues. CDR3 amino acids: CASSDTTTGGNYGYTF. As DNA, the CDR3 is TGTGCCAGCAGCGACACGACGACAGGGGGGAACTATGGCTACACCTTC.

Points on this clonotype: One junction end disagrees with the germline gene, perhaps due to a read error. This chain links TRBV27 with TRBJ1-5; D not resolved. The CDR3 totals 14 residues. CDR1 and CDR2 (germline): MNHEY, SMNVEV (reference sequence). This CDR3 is CASSKLMDGGPQHF. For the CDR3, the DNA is TGCGCCAGCAGCAAACTCATGGACGGAGGGCCCCAGCATTTT.

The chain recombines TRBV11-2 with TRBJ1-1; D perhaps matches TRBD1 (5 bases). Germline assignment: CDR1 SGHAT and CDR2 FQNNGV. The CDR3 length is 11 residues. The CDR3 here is CRQLIGTKAFF. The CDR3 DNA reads TGTCGACAGCTAATTGGGACCAAAGCTTTCTTT.

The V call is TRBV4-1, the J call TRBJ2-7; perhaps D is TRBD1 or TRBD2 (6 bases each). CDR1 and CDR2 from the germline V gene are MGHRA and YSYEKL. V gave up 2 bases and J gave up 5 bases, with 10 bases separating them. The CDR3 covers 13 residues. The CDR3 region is CASSQWGANEQYF. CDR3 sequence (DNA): TGCGCCAGCAGCCAATGGGGGGCGAACGAGCAGTACTTC.

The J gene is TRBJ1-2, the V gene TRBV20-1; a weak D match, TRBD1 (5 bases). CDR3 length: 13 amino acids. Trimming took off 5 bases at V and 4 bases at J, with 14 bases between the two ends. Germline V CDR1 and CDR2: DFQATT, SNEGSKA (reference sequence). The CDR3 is CSAQRRGRYGYTF. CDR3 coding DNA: TGCAGTGCTCAAAGACGGGGCCGCTATGGCTACACCTTC.

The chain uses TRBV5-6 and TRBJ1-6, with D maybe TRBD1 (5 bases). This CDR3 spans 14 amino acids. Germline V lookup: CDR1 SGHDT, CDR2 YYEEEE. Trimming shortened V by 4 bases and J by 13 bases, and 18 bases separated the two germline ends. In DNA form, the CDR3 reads TGTGCCAGCAGCGGCAGGGTTTATAATTACCCCCTCCACTTT. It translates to CASSGRVYNYPLHF. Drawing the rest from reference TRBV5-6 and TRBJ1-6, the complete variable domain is DAGVTQSPTHLIKTRGQQVTLRCSPKSGHDTVSWYQQALGQGPQFIFQYYEEEERQRGNFPDRFSGHQFPNYSSELNVNALLLGDSALYLCASSGRVYNYPLHFGNGTRLTVT.

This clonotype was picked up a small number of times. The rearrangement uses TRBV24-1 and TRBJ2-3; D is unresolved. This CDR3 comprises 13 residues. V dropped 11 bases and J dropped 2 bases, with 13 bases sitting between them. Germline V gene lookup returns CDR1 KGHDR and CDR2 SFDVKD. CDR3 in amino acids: CASTGPDTDTQYF. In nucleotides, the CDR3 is TGTGCCAGCACCGGACCAGACACAGATACGCAGTATTTT.

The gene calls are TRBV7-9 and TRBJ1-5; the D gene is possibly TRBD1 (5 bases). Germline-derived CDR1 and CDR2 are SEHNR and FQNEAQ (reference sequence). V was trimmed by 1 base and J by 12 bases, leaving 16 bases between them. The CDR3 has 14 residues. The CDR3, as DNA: TGTGCCAGCAGCTTAGGGGGGGGGAATCCGCACCAGCATTTT. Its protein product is CASSLGGGNPHQHF.

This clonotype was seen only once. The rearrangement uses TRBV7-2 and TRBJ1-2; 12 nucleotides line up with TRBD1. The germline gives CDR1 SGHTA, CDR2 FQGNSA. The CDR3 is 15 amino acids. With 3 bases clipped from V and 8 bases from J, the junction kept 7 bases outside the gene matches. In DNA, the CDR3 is TGTGCCAGCAGCTTGGCTTTGGGGACAGGGGGCGGCTACACCTTC. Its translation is CASSLALGTGGGYTF.

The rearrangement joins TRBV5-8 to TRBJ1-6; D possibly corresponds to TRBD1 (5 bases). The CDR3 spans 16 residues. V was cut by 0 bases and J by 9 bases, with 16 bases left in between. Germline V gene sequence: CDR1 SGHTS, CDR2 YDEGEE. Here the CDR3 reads CASSLEGMGWASPLHF. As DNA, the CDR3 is TGTGCCAGCAGCTTGGAGGGGATGGGGTGGGCTTCACCCCTCCACTTT.

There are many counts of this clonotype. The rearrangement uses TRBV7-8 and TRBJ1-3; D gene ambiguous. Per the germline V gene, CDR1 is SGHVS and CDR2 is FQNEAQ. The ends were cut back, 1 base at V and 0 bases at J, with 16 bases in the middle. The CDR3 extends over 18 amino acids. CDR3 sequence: CASSLEVQSSFSGNTIYF. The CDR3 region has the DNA TGTGCCAGCAGCTTAGAGGTACAGAGCTCCTTCTCTGGAAACACCATATATTTT.

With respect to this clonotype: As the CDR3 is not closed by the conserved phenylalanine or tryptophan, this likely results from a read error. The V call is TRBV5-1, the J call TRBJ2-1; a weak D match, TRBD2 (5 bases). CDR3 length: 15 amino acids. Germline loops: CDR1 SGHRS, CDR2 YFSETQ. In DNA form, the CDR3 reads TGCGCCGGCAGCTTGGGCCGGGCGGGCGGCAATGAGCAGTTCCTC. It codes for CAGSLGRAGGNEQFL.

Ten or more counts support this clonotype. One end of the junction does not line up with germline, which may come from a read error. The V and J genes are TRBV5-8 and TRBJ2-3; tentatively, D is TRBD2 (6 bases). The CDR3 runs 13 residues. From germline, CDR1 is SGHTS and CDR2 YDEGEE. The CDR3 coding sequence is TGTGCCAGCAGCTTGATTGGAGCGGGTACCCGGGATTTT. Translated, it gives CASSLIGAGTRDF.

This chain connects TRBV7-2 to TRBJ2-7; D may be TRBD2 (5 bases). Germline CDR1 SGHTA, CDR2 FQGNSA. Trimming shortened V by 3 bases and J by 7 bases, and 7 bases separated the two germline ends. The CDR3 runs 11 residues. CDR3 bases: TGTGCCAGCAGCTTCGTAGCGGAGCAGTACTTC. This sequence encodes CASSFVAEQYF.

The CDR3 DNA sequence: TGTGCCAGCAGCTCCCCGCTCGCTGATGCCAACGTCCATACTTTC. It codes for CASSSPLADANVHTF. V usage is TRBV7-2 and J usage is TRBJ2-6, with D hard to call. The germline CDR1 and CDR2 sequences are SGHTA and FQGNSA. The CDR3 spans 15 residues. V lost 4 bases and J 19 bases, leaving 26 bases between the germline ends.

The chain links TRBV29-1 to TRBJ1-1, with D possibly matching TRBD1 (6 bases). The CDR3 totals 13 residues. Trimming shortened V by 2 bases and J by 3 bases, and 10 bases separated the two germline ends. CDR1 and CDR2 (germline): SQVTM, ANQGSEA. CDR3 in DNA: TGCAGCGTTGAAAGGCAGGGGTACACTGAAGCTTTCTTT. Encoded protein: CSVERQGYTEAFF.

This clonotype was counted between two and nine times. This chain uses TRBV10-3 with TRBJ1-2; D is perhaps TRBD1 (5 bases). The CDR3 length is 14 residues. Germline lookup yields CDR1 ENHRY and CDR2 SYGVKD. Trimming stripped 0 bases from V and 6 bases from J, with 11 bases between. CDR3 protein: CAISESRGIHGYTF. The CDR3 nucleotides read TGTGCCATCAGTGAGTCGAGGGGAATTCATGGCTACACCTTC.

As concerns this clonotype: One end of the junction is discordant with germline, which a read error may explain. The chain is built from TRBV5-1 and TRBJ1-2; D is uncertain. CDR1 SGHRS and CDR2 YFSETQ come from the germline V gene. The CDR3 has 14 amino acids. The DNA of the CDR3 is TGTGCCAGCAGCTTGTCGTCAGCCCCGTATGGCTACACCTTC. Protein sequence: CASSLSSAPYGYTF.

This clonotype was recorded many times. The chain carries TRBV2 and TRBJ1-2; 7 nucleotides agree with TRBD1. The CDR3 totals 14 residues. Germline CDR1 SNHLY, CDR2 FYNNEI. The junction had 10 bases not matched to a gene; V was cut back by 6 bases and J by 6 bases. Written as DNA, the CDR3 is TGTGCCAGCAGGTACGGGACAGCGGAAGATGGCTACACCTTC. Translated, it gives CASRYGTAEDGYTF. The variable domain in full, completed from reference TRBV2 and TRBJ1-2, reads EPEVTQTPSHQVTQMGQEVILRCVPISNHLYFYWYRQILGQKVEFLVSFYNNEISEKSEIFDDQFSVERPDGSNFTLKIRSTKLEDSAMYFCASRYGTAEDGYTFGSGTRLTVV.

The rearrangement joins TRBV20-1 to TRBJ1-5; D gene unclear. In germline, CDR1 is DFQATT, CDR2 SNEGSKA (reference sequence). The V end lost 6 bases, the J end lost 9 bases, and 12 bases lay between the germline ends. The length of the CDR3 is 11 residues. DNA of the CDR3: TGCAGTGCCACGTGCCTACCGCCCCAGCATTTT. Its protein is CSATCLPPQHF.